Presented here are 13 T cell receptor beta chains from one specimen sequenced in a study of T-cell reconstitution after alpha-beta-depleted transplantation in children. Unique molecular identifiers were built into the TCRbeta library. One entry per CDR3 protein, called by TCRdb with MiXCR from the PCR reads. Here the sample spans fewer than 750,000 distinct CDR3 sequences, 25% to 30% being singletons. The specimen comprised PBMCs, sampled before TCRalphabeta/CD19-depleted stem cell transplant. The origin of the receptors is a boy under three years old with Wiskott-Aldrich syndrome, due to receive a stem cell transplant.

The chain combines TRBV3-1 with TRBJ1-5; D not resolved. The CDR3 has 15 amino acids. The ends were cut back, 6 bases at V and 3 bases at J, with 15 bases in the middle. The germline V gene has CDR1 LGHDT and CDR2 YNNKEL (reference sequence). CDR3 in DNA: TGTGCCAGCAGTCGCAACCCGAAAATCAATCAGCCCCAGCATTTT. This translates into CASSRNPKINQPQHF.

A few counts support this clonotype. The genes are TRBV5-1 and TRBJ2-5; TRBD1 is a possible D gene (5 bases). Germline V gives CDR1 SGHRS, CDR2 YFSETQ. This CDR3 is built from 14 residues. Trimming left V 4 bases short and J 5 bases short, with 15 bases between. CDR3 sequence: CASSPETAWETQYF. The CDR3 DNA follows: TGCGCCAGCAGCCCTGAGACAGCTTGGGAGACCCAGTACTTC. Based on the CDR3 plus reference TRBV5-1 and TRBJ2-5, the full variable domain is KAGVTQTPRYLIKTRGQQVTLSCSPISGHRSVSWYQQTPGQGLQFLFEYFSETQRNKGNFPGRFSGRQFSNSRSEMNVSTLELGDSALYLCASSPETAWETQYFGPGTRLLVL.

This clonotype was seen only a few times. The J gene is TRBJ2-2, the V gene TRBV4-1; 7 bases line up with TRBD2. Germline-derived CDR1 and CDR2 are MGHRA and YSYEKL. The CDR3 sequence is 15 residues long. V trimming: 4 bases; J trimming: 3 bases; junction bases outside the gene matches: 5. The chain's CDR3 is CASSPRGDHTGELFF. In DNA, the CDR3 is TGCGCCAGCAGCCCCCGGGGGGATCACACCGGGGAGCTGTTTTTT.

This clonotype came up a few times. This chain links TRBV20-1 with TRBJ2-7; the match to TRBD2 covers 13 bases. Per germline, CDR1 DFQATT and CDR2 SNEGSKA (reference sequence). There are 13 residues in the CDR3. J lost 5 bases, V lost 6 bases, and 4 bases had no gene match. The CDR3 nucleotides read TGCAGTGCCGGACTAGCGGGAGTCAACGAGCAGTACTTC. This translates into CSAGLAGVNEQYF.

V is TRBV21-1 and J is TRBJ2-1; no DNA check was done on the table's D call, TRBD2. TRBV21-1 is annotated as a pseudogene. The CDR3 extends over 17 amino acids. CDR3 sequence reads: CASSKRDGAAHPGEQFF. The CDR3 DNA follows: TGTGCCAGCAGCAAGCGTGACGGGGCGGCCCACCCGGGGGAGCAGTTCTTC.

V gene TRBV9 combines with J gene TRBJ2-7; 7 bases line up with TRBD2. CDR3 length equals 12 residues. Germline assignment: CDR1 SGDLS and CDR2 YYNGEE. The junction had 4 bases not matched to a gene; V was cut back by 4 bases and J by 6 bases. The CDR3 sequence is CASSPGLGEQYF. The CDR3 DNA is TGTGCCAGCAGCCCCGGACTAGGCGAGCAGTACTTC.

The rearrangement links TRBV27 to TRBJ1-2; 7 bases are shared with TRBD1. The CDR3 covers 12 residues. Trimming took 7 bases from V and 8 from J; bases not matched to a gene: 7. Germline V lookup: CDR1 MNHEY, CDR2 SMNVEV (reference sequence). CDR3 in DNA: TGTGCCAGCAAGACAGGGAAACGAGGCTACACCTTC. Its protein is CASKTGKRGYTF.

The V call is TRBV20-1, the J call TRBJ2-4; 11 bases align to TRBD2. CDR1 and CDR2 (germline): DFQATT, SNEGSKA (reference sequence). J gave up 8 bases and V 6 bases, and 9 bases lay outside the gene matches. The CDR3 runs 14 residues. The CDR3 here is CSAPMTSGKDIQYF. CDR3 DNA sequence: TGCAGTGCCCCCATGACTAGCGGGAAGGACATTCAGTACTTC.

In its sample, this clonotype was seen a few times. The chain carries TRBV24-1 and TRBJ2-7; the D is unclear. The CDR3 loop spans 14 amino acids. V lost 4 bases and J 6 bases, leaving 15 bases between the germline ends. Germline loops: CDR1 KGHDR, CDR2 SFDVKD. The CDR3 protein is CATSEAGRFSEQYF. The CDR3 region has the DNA TGTGCCACCAGTGAGGCAGGACGCTTCAGCGAGCAGTACTTC.

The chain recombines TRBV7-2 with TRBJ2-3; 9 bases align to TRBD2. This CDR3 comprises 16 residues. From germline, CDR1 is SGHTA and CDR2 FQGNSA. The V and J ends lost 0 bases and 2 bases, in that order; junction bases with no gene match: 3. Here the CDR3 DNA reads TGTGCCAGCAGCTTAGCGGGGACTAGCCCCACAGATACGCAGTATTTT. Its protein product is CASSLAGTSPTDTQYF.

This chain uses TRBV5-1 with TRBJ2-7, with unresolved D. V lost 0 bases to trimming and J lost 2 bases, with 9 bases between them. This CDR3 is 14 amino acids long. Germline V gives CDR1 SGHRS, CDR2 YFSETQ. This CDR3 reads CASSLGPPTYEQYF. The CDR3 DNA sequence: TGCGCCAGCAGCTTGGGCCCGCCGACCTACGAGCAGTACTTC.

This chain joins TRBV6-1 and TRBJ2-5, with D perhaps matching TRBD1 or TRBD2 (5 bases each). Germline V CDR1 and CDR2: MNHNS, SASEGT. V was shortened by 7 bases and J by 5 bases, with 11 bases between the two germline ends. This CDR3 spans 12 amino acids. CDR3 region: CASTGTRETQYF. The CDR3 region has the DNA TGTGCCAGCACGGGGACCCGGGAGACCCAGTACTTC.

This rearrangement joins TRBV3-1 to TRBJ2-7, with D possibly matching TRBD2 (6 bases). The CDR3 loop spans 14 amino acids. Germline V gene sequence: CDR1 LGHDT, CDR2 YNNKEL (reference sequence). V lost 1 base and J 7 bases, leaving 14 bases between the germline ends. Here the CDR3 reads CASSQAAGWAEQYF. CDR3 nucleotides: TGTGCCAGCAGCCAAGCGGCGGGATGGGCTGAGCAGTACTTC.